These T cell receptor beta chains were read from a single sample in a study of blood T cell repertoires in COVID-19. This table comes from immunoSEQ multiplex PCR, and its TCRdb copy is limited to in-frame clones, with some not included. This sample has 300,000 to 450,000 clones; around 85% occur once, and the top ten carry 3.5% to 4%. Sequenced: peripheral blood. The receptors come from a woman aged 18-29 years with acute or convalescent COVID-19. The CDR3 runs from the conserved cysteine through the conserved F or W. Each record gives: CDR3 DNA, CDR3 protein, clone size, J gene, D gene, V gene, CDR3 length. A D gene is named only where the DNA matches it firmly. Not every row has a clone size; where given, it reads once, few, many or a size class.

TGTGCCAGCAGCGCGCGTCGGACTAGCGGCCTGGGGCAGTTCTTC CASSARRTSGLGQFF once TRBJ2-1 TRBD2 TRBV7-7 15
TGCGCCAGCAGCTTGACTAGCTACAATGAGCAGTTCTTC CASSLTSYNEQFF NA TRBJ2-1 NA TRBV5-1 13
TGCAGCGTCTTACTAGCGGGAGGCCTCCTAGGCGAGCAGTACTTC CSVLLAGGLLGEQYF NA TRBJ2-7 TRBD2 TRBV29-1 15
TGTGCCAGCAGCCATCCCGGGGGTGCTAATGAAAAACTGTTTTTT CASSHPGGANEKLFF once TRBJ1-4 NA TRBV7-6 15
TGTGCCAGCAGTGGATCGACAGCTAGCACAGATACGCAGTATTTT CASSGSTASTDTQYF NA TRBJ2-3 NA TRBV27 15
TGTGCCAGCACCCCCGGGGGAATCTACGAGCAGTACTTC CASTPGGIYEQYF NA TRBJ2-7 NA TRBV2 13
TGTGCCAGCAGCGTAGGTGGTAGCTCCTACGAGCAGTACTTC CASSVGGSSYEQYF NA TRBJ2-7 NA TRBV9 14
TGTGCCAGCAGCTTGCCCGCGGGGGGCGGTCCCTACGAAGCTTTCTTT CASSLPAGGGPYEAFF NA TRBJ1-1 NA TRBV11-1 16
TGTGCCAGCAGCTTGGTGGGGGCCAGCCAGAACACTGAAGCTTTCTTT CASSLVGASQNTEAFF NA TRBJ1-1 NA TRBV5-5 16
TGTGCCAGCAGCCACTACAGGATGGGGTACACTGAAGCTTTCTTT CASSHYRMGYTEAFF few TRBJ1-1 NA TRBV5-5 15
TGTGCCACCAGTCATAACCCCTCCGAAGAGAATGAGCAGTTCTTC CATSHNPSEENEQFF NA TRBJ2-1 NA TRBV24-1 15
TGTGCCAGTAGTATACCGAGGACACTGGCTAATGAAAAACTGTTTTTT CASSIPRTLANEKLFF NA TRBJ1-4 NA TRBV19 16
TGTGCCAGCAGTTTACAGGGCACAGATACGCAGTATTTT CASSLQGTDTQYF NA TRBJ2-3 NA TRBV12-3/TRBV12-4 13
TGTGCCAGCAGGCGAGGACAGGTGAAATCGGCTTTCTTT CASRRGQVKSAFF NA TRBJ1-1 TRBD1 TRBV12-3/TRBV12-4 13
TGTGCCAGCAGCTCCCTAGCTAGCGGGACGTCCAAGTCCTACAATGAGCAGTTCTTC CASSSLASGTSKSYNEQFF NA TRBJ2-1 TRBD2 TRBV6-6 19
TGTGCCAGCACAACCAGGGACAGGTTTCAAGAGACCCAGTACTTC CASTTRDRFQETQYF few TRBJ2-5 TRBD1 TRBV19 15
TGTGCCAGCAGAGGAAGGGACAGTACATTTGAGACCCAGTACTTC CASRGRDSTFETQYF NA TRBJ2-5 TRBD1 TRBV2 15
TGTGCCACCAGTGATAATACAGGGGAACCCTACAATGAGCAGTTCTTC CATSDNTGEPYNEQFF NA TRBJ2-1 TRBD1 TRBV24-1 16